The entry below gives a single TCR beta chain sequence along with its context. As yet, its antigen is unknown. CDR3 size: 14 residues. J lost 3 bases, V lost 6 bases, and 8 bases had no gene match. Germline values: CDR1 KGHSH, CDR2 LQKENI. This record belongs to a study of cytomegalovirus exposure and HLA in healthy donors. Study information: HLA-typed donors were the source of approximately 86 million unique TCRs held in an early data release. General study points: TRBV6-2, TRBV6-3 and some other V segments were excluded as indistinguishable. The majority of CMV-associated TCR beta chains were reported as apparently HLA-restricted in a later analysis. Later genetic work tied a missense DCLRE1C variant to beta-chain V and J trimming.

With 60 Vbeta and 13 Jbeta primers, the PCR was carried out. Profiled with immunoSEQ multiplex PCR; TCRdb holds only in-frame clones, not every one. The data hold more than 80,000 clones, with around 83% observed a single time. The source of this sequence is a female donor in good health and CMV-seropositive. The chain uses TRBV18 and TRBJ2-7, with 7 bases lining up with TRBD2. The material sequenced was PBMCs. The CDR3 coding sequence is TGTGCCAGCTCGGTGAGCGGGGTGTTCTACGAGCAGTACTTC. This gives the protein CASSVSGVFYEQYF.